The 12 T cell receptor beta chains in this list originate from one sample, sequenced in a study of OX40 agonist ivuxolimab in advanced cancers. Sequencing was performed with immunoSEQ multiplex PCR; in TCRdb, only in-frame clones are kept and a portion is missing. The repertoire holds 13,000 to 15,000 clones, with approximately 95% as singletons. Here the sequenced sample was CD4+ or CD8+ T cells sorted from blood, taken in a trial of the OX40 agonist ivuxolimab. These receptors were taken from an adult with an advanced solid tumor such as melanoma, head and neck, liver or kidney cancer.

This clone was seen once. This chain joins TRBV27 and TRBJ2-3; D remains unclear. This CDR3 contains 14 residues. Trimming stripped 5 bases from V and 1 base from J, with 10 bases between. The V gene's germline CDR1 is MNHEY and CDR2 SMNVEV (reference sequence). CDR3 sequence reads: CASSLTPRTDTQYF. In DNA form, the CDR3 reads TGTGCCAGCAGTCTTACTCCTCGCACAGATACGCAGTATTTT.

The chain couples TRBV4-3 to TRBJ1-2; 7 bases agree with TRBD1. The V gene end was trimmed by 0 bases and the J gene end by 8 bases; junction bases not matched to a gene: 12. The CDR3 runs to 16 residues. Germline assignment: CDR1 LGHNA and CDR2 YSLEER. The CDR3 DNA sequence: TGCGCCAGCAGCCAAGAGATTGTAGGGGGCGATAGAGGCTACACCTTC. This codes for CASSQEIVGGDRGYTF.

This chain joins TRBV30 and TRBJ1-1; no clear D. This CDR3 contains 13 residues. V dropped 0 bases and J dropped 1 base, with 6 bases sitting between them. Germline values: CDR1 GTSNPN, CDR2 SVGIG (reference sequence). This CDR3 reads CAWSVGGNTEAFF. The CDR3, as DNA: TGTGCCTGGAGTGTGGGCGGGAACACTGAAGCTTTCTTT.

The chain joins TRBV2 to TRBJ1-1; D might be TRBD1 (6 bases). The CDR3 is made up of 14 amino acids. The germline V gene has CDR1 SNHLY and CDR2 FYNNEI. With 6 bases removed from V and 3 bases from J, the gap between germline ends came to 14 bases. The CDR3: CASRVTGQDTEAFF. The CDR3 DNA is TGTGCCAGCAGAGTGACAGGCCAGGACACTGAAGCTTTCTTT.

The chain links TRBV12-5 to TRBJ2-2; TRBD2 matches at 10 bases. After removal of 3 bases from V and 0 bases from J, the junction contained 7 bases not matched to a gene. CDR1 is LGHNT and CDR2 is FRNRAP in the germline V gene. CDR3 length: 18 amino acids. Here the CDR3 reads CASGFGLAGVSNTGELFF. DNA for the CDR3: TGTGCTAGTGGTTTCGGTCTAGCGGGAGTATCGAACACCGGGGAGCTGTTTTTT.

The chain couples TRBV2 to TRBJ2-1; TRBD1 aligns across 7 bases. V trimming: 10 bases; J trimming: 8 bases; junction bases outside the gene matches: 11. Germline V lookup: CDR1 SNHLY, CDR2 FYNNEI. The CDR3 loop spans 13 amino acids. CDR3 in DNA: TGTGCCACGACAGGGTATCTCGGGGATGAGCAGTTCTTC. Its protein is CATTGYLGDEQFF.

This chain joins TRBV5-4 and TRBJ2-1; 7 nucleotides line up with TRBD2. The J segment lost 1 base and the V segment lost 3 bases, leaving 1 base of the junction unmatched. From germline, CDR1 is SGHNT and CDR2 YYREEE (reference sequence). This CDR3 has 14 amino acids. The CDR3, as DNA: TGTGCCAGCAGCTATAGCGGGTCCTACAATGAGCAGTTCTTC. It is translated as CASSYSGSYNEQFF. Filled out from reference TRBV5-4 and TRBJ2-1, the complete variable domain reads ETGVTQSPTHLIKTRGQQVTLRCSSQSGHNTVSWYQQALGQGPQFIFQYYREEENGRGNFPPRFSGLQFPNYSSELNVNALELDDSALYLCASSYSGSYNEQFFGPGTRLTVL.

CDR3 in amino acids: CASSIVGPSETQYF. In DNA, the CDR3 is TGTGCCAGTAGTATAGTCGGACCTTCGGAGACCCAGTACTTC. The rearrangement uses TRBV19 and TRBJ2-5; D is ambiguous. Between the trimmed V and J ends, which lost 1 base and 5 bases, there was a span of 11 bases. CDR1 is LNHDA, CDR2 SQIVND, per germline (reference sequence). The CDR3 contains 14 residues.

V and J are TRBV27 and TRBJ2-6, with 9 bases lining up with TRBD1. Per the germline V gene, CDR1 is MNHEY and CDR2 is SMNVEV (reference sequence). The CDR3 consists of 18 residues. V shed 6 bases and J 0 bases; nucleotides not matched to a gene: 9. CDR3 coding DNA: TGTGCCAGCAGACTAACAGGGGGCGCCTTCTCTGGGGCCAACGTCCTGACTTTC. Translating gives CASRLTGGAFSGANVLTF.

The chain joins TRBV30 to TRBJ2-7; the D call may be TRBD1 or TRBD2 (5 bases each). Germline V gives CDR1 GTSNPN, CDR2 SVGIG (reference sequence). The CDR3 has 15 amino acids. Trimming cost V 4 bases and J 0 bases, with 16 bases left between them. CDR3 amino acids: CAWTIRGTGSYEQYF. CDR3 coding DNA: TGTGCCTGGACGATCCGAGGGACCGGCTCCTACGAGCAGTACTTC.

V is TRBV7-9 and J is TRBJ1-4; D unresolved. The CDR3 covers 14 residues. Per germline, CDR1 SEHNR and CDR2 FQNEAQ (reference sequence). The V end was cut by 4 bases, the J end by 1 base, with 7 bases between. This chain's CDR3 is CASSYQITNEKLFF. CDR3 bases: TGTGCCAGCAGCTATCAGATAACTAATGAAAAACTGTTTTTT.

The gene calls are TRBV27 and TRBJ2-7; TRBD1 might be the D (6 bases). Trimming removed 5 bases from V and 0 bases from J, with 14 bases in between. This CDR3 has 15 amino acids. Germline loops: CDR1 MNHEY, CDR2 SMNVEV (reference sequence). CDR3 bases: TGTGCCAGCAGTCCCCTGGACAGTGCCTCCTACGAGCAGTACTTC. Translation: CASSPLDSASYEQYF.